The clone carrying this T cell receptor beta chain has just a few counts. Trimming took 5 bases from V and 3 from J; bases not matched to a gene: 9. This CDR3 region has 17 residues. Via MiXCR, TCRdb re-called the RT-PCR reads, giving one row per CDR3 protein. There are about 190,000 distinct CDR3 sequences in the sample; roughly an eighth occur only once, and roughly 25% lies in the top ten. The data were taken from a study of response to subunit inactivated influenza vaccine. The clonotype comes from a man aged 50 to 59 who received an inactivated influenza vaccine. The chain employs TRBV12-3 or TRBV12-4 and TRBJ2-5; 13 bases line up with TRBD2. Material: CD8+ T cells sorted from PBMCs, obtained roughly 5 days after vaccination. CDR3 nucleotide sequence: TGTGCCAGCAGTCCGCGGACTAGCGGGGGTTATAAAGAGACCCAGTACTTC. Translating it yields CASSPRTSGGYKETQYF.